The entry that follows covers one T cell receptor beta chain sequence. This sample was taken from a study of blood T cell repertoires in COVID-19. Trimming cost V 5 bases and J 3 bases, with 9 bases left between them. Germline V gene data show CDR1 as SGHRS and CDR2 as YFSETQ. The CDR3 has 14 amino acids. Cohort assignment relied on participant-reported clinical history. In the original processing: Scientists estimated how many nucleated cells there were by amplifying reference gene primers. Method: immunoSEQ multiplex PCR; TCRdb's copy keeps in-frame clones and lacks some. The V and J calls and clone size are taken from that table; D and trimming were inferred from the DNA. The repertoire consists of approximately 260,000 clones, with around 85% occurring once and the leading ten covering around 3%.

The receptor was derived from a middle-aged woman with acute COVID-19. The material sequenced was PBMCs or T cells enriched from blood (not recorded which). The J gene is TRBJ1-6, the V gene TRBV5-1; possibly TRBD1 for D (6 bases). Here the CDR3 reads CASREDSYNSPLHF. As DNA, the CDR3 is TGCGCCAGCAGAGAGGACAGCTATAATTCACCCCTCCACTTT.